What follows describes a single TCR beta chain. What antigen it recognizes has not been identified. No much larger clonotype is one base removed from it; base qualities were not supplied. The data originate from a study of blood T cell repertoires in COVID-19 (dated by TCRdb to between 2020 and 2021). For the wider study: Collaborator samples came from the United States, Italy and Spain and covered acute and convalescent phases of COVID-19. The repertoires were released in a freely available public database meant as a resource for research on the immune response to SARS-CoV-2. The prospective study material was composed of cDNA or gDNA derived from T cells, B-cell-depleted T cells, or PBMCs. The dataset comprised deeply sampled blood TCRbeta repertoires from subjects exposed to, actively infected with, or recovered from COVID-19. The sample metadata nearly always contained a de-identified subject ID, COVID-19 status, age in years and sex. Where available, HLA class I and class II types were obtained from metadata supplied by the sample provider rather than from assay-based typing. Samples came from the ongoing ImmuneRACE study (first 160 participants) plus 1,254 subjects from 6 global collaborators.

Samples from volunteer blood donors who had recovered from COVID-19 were contributed by a second Seattle source. Each collaborating institution followed its own protocols to collect whole blood in K2EDTA tubes. Collaborator samples were shipped for TCRbeta analysis as frozen whole blood, isolated PBMCs, or DNA extracted from either sample type. The immunoSEQ Assay, a bias-controlled multiplex PCR, was used to amplify TCRbeta CDR3 regions from genomic DNA. On the study's bioinformatics: Nucleated cell counts per sample were estimated from amplification of reference gene primers within the assay. Sequence reads were collapsed and filtered to measure the absolute abundance of every unique TCRbeta CDR3 rearrangement. For each sample, productive Simpson clonality was calculated by taking the square root of Simpson's diversity index across productive rearrangements. The table comes from immuneACCESS by way of TCRdb, which keeps in-frame sequences with V and J called. Part of the clones is missing from these tables; in studies checked, under half for an unresolved V gene and the rest for unknown reasons. V, J and clone size derive from that table, while D and trimming were established from the DNA sequence. For this sample the table gives more than 90,000 clones, of which roughly nine tenths were detected only once. The top ten hold 7.9% of the sample.

Findings and caveats that apply to the study as a whole: Clinical and demographic metadata were provided uncurated, with the amount varying by source and participant.

For CDR1 and CDR2, the germline V gene (reference sequence) lists LGHDT and YNNKEL. The cysteine opens and the phenylalanine closes a CDR3 of 19 amino acids. The kept DNA is CDR3 alone, 57 bases in frame from the first base. V is clipped by 5 bases and J by 0 bases, and the sequence between their germline boundaries is 22 bases long. The TCR comes from a man between 70 and 80 years old who had recovered from COVID-19. The rearranged segments are TRBV3-1 (or the pseudogene TRBV3-2) and TRBJ2-2, with TRBD1 perhaps the D gene, on 5 matching bases. The sample comprised peripheral blood. The base sequence is TGTGCCAGCAGCAATTTGGGGCTTGGCAGGCCCCCGAACACCGGGGAGCTGTTTTTT. This encodes CASSNLGLGRPPNTGELFF.